The sequence of this T cell receptor (beta chain) was determined in a study of vaccination and CD4 T cells after COVID-19. V was pared by 4 bases and J by 6 bases, with 19 bases between. The CDR3 runs to 15 residues. Germline V CDR1 and CDR2: SGHVS, FQNEAQ. Points from the study as a whole: Vaccine-specific clones in convalescent patients were spike mono-reactive in 304 of 307 cases.

For this clonotype: Antigen unknown.

TCRdb reprocessed the PCR reads with MiXCR, giving one entry per CDR3 protein. Here the sample spans approximately 20,000 distinct CDR3 sequences, roughly 64% being singletons. The chain joins TRBV7-8 to TRBJ2-7; maybe TRBD2 (6 bases). Sequences were derived from CD4+ T cells from blood, sampled before SARS-CoV-2 vaccination. This clonotype was obtained from a human donor who had recovered from COVID-19. Here the CDR3 reads CASSSGTGGTTEQYF. In DNA, the CDR3 is TGTGCCAGCAGCTCAGGGACTGGCGGGACCACCGAGCAGTACTTC.